Listed below are T cell receptor beta chains from one sample, sequenced in a study of tumor and adjacent non-tumor tissue in lung cancer. A single record per CDR3 protein comes from TCRdb applying MiXCR to the multiplex PCR reads. The sample shows more than 95,000 distinct CDR3 sequences, about 66% of them seen only once. Specimen: lung tumor tissue. The receptors come from a man in his thirties or forties with non-small cell lung cancer. Both conserved end residues are part of each CDR3. The D gene is left open where the match is weak. Size is stated for part of the rows, as once, few or many counts, or as a class when the clone is expanded.

CDR3: CANSPTPGDEQFF
DNA: TGTGCCAATAGCCCCACACCTGGCGATGAGCAGTTCTTC
V: TRBV11-3
D: NA
size: NA
J: TRBJ2-1

CDR3: CASSAGTLSSGTNVLTF
DNA: TGTGCCAGCAGCGCCGGGACACTCTCCTCTGGGACCAACGTCCTGACTTTC
V: TRBV9
D: NA
size: NA
J: TRBJ2-6

CDR3: CASSSRGPGVNVLTF
DNA: TGTGCTAGCAGTTCTAGGGGGCCAGGAGTCAACGTCCTGACTTTC
V: TRBV6-2/TRBV6-3
D: TRBD1
size: NA
J: TRBJ2-6

CDR3: CATSGLAGGTDTQYF
DNA: TGTGCCACCAGTGGTCTAGCGGGGGGCACAGATACACAGTATTTT
V: TRBV6-1
D: TRBD2
size: NA
J: TRBJ2-3

CDR3: CTSSWDSGELFF
DNA: TGTACCAGCAGCTGGGACAGTGGGGAGCTGTTTTTT
V: TRBV11-2
D: TRBD1
size: NA
J: TRBJ2-2

CDR3: CSARAAGGEGGYAF
DNA: TGCAGTGCTAGAGCTGCAGGAGGGGAGGGTGGCTACGCCTTC
V: TRBV20-1
D: NA
size: NA
J: TRBJ1-2

CDR3: CANSQDQYNSPLHF
DNA: TGTGCCAACAGCCAGGACCAGTATAATTCACCCCTCCACTTT
V: TRBV4-2
D: NA
size: NA
J: TRBJ1-6

CDR3: CAWSVGLTGEQFF
DNA: TGTGCCTGGAGCGTAGGACTAACGGGTGAGCAGTTCTTC
V: TRBV30
D: NA
size: once
J: TRBJ2-1

CDR3: CAITEGDGYSYNEQFF
DNA: TGTGCCATCACCGAAGGGGACGGTTACTCCTACAATGAGCAGTTCTTC
V: TRBV10-3
D: NA
size: many
J: TRBJ2-1

CDR3: CASSWGGTGDEQYF
DNA: TGTGCCAGCAGCTGGGGGGGGACAGGTGACGAGCAGTACTTC
V: TRBV5-5
D: NA
size: many
J: TRBJ2-7

CDR3: CASSQDIGPSSGNTIYF
DNA: TGCGCCAGCAGCCAAGATATCGGGCCTAGCTCTGGAAACACCATATATTTT
V: TRBV4-3
D: NA
size: many
J: TRBJ1-3

CDR3: CAWNWGEPASNTDTQYF
DNA: TGTGCCTGGAACTGGGGGGAGCCTGCCTCAAACACAGATACGCAGTATTTT
V: TRBV30
D: NA
size: NA
J: TRBJ2-3

CDR3: CSARQLSTDTQYF
DNA: TGCAGTGCTAGACAGCTTAGCACAGATACGCAGTATTTT
V: TRBV20-1
D: NA
size: many
J: TRBJ2-3

CDR3: CSALRTRSYNEQFF
DNA: TGCAGTGCTCTAAGGACTAGGTCATACAATGAGCAGTTCTTC
V: TRBV20-1
D: TRBD2
size: many
J: TRBJ2-1

CDR3: CASRAGGGGYTF
DNA: TGTGCCAGCAGAGCAGGGGGCGGTGGCTACACCTTC
V: TRBV12-3/TRBV12-4
D: TRBD1
size: many
J: TRBJ1-2

CDR3: CASSSGTSGNTIYF
DNA: TGTGCCAGCAGCTCCGGGACCTCTGGAAACACCATATATTTT
V: TRBV11-2
D: NA
size: many
J: TRBJ1-3

CDR3: CASSLTGDGTEAFF
DNA: TGTGCTAGCAGCTTGACTGGGGACGGGACTGAAGCTTTCTTT
V: TRBV11-2
D: NA
size: NA
J: TRBJ1-1

CDR3: CASSFERGGELFF
DNA: TGTGCCAGCAGTTTCGAGCGGGGCGGGGAGCTGTTTTTT
V: TRBV6-5
D: TRBD2
size: many
J: TRBJ2-2

CDR3: CGVERESSYEQYF
DNA: TGCGGCGTTGAGAGGGAGTCCTCCTACGAGCAGTACTTC
V: TRBV29-1
D: NA
size: NA
J: TRBJ2-7

CDR3: CSAKTNGRYNEQFF
DNA: TGCAGTGCTAAGACTAACGGGCGGTACAATGAGCAGTTCTTC
V: TRBV20-1
D: NA
size: NA
J: TRBJ2-1

CDR3: CACSAGFGAFF
DNA: TGTGCCTGCAGCGCAGGTTTCGGAGCTTTCTTT
V: TRBV14
D: NA
size: NA
J: TRBJ1-1

CDR3: CAISQYTISNQPQHF
DNA: TGTGCCATCAGCCAGTACACGATTAGCAACCAGCCCCAGCATTTT
V: TRBV10-3
D: NA
size: NA
J: TRBJ1-5

CDR3: CSASCAGSRGEQYF
DNA: TGCAGTGCTAGTTGCGCCGGGAGCCGGGGCGAGCAGTACTTC
V: TRBV20-1
D: NA
size: once
J: TRBJ2-7

CDR3: CASSQEGGRAGYTQYF
DNA: TGCGCCAGCAGCCAAGAAGGAGGGAGGGCGGGATATACGCAGTATTTT
V: TRBV4-1
D: TRBD2
size: NA
J: TRBJ2-3

CDR3: CASKQDEGGLTYEQYF
DNA: TGCGCCAGCAAGCAAGATGAGGGAGGGTTGACCTACGAGCAGTACTTC
V: TRBV4-1
D: TRBD2
size: NA
J: TRBJ2-7

CDR3: CATSDLTSDTDTQYF
DNA: TGTGCCACCAGTGATTTGACTAGCGACACAGATACGCAGTATTTC
V: TRBV24-1
D: TRBD2
size: NA
J: TRBJ2-3

CDR3: CASSLDASTDTQYF
DNA: TGTGCCAGCAGCCTAGATGCTAGCACAGATACGCAGTATTTT
V: TRBV6-1
D: NA
size: many
J: TRBJ2-3

CDR3: CASSLAGGEKLFF
DNA: TGTGCCAGCAGCTTAGCGGGGGGAGAGAAACTGTTTTTT
V: TRBV11-2
D: NA
size: NA
J: TRBJ1-4

CDR3: CAWSHPGDKQFF
DNA: TGCGCCTGGAGCCATCCCGGGGATAAGCAGTTCTTC
V: TRBV4-1
D: NA
size: NA
J: TRBJ2-1

CDR3: CASSYTLTVTSFRDEQLF
DNA: TGTGCCAGCAGTTACACTCTTACCGTGACTAGTTTCAGGGATGAGCAGCTCTTC
V: TRBV6-2/TRBV6-3
D: NA
size: NA
J: TRBJ2-1

CDR3: CASSSWPGREGTQYF
DNA: TGTGCCAGCAGTTCCTGGCCTGGACGGGAAGGGACCCAATACTTC
V: TRBV11-2
D: NA
size: NA
J: TRBJ2-5

CDR3: CASNQGPKGRTYEQYF
DNA: TGCGCCAGCAACCAGGGACCTAAAGGGAGGACCTACGAGCAGTACTTC
V: TRBV4-1
D: NA
size: NA
J: TRBJ2-7

CDR3: CNVVQGAHGTEAFF
DNA: TGCAACGTTGTACAGGGGGCTCACGGGACTGAAGCTTTCTTT
V: TRBV29-1
D: TRBD1
size: NA
J: TRBJ1-1

CDR3: CASSFSQTSRNNGQFF
DNA: TGTGCCAGCAGCTTTTCACAAACTAGTCGGAACAATGGGCAGTTCTTC
V: TRBV11-2
D: NA
size: NA
J: TRBJ2-1

CDR3: CSARGGNGASYEQYF
DNA: TGCAGTGCTAGAGGGGGGAACGGGGCCTCCTACGAGCAGTACTTC
V: TRBV20-1
D: NA
size: many
J: TRBJ2-7

CDR3: CSAISEQTYEQYF
DNA: TGCAGTGCTATTTCCGAACAGACCTATGAGCAGTACTTC
V: TRBV20-1
D: NA
size: NA
J: TRBJ2-7

CDR3: CARTRDRGMDTQYF
DNA: TGTGCCAGGACCCGGGACAGGGGGATGGATACGCAGTATTTT
V: TRBV12-3/TRBV12-4
D: TRBD1
size: NA
J: TRBJ2-3

CDR3: CASSSPRASGDEQFF
DNA: TGTGCCAGCAGTTCCCCTCGGGCTAGTGGCGATGAGCAGTTCTTC
V: TRBV6-5
D: NA
size: NA
J: TRBJ2-1

CDR3: CSVGLPGYETQYF
DNA: TGCAGCGTTGGCTTGCCAGGGTACGAGACCCAGTACTTC
V: TRBV29-1
D: NA
size: NA
J: TRBJ2-5

CDR3: CASSSDTLNEKLFF
DNA: TGTGCCAGCAGTTCCGACACCCTTAATGAAAAACTGTTTTTT
V: TRBV6-2/TRBV6-3
D: NA
size: many
J: TRBJ1-4

CDR3: CARSPLGHGPDSPLHF
DNA: TGTGCCAGGAGCCCGTTGGGGCATGGACCGGATTCACCCCTCCACTTT
V: TRBV14
D: NA
size: NA
J: TRBJ1-6

CDR3: CASSQPRADYGYTF
DNA: TGCGCCAGCAGCCAACCGAGGGCAGACTATGGCTACACCTTC
V: TRBV4-1
D: NA
size: many
J: TRBJ1-2

CDR3: CSARDTRVAGSHSYEQYF
DNA: TGCAGTGCTAGAGATACAAGAGTAGCAGGAAGCCACTCCTACGAGCAGTACTTC
V: TRBV20-1
D: NA
size: many
J: TRBJ2-7

CDR3: CASSWDLTTRETQYF
DNA: TGTGCCAGCAGCTGGGACCTCACGACACGAGAGACCCAGTACTTC
V: TRBV7-8
D: NA
size: NA
J: TRBJ2-5

CDR3: CTSSQDIYRGGTEASF
DNA: TGCACTAGCAGCCAAGATATCTACAGGGGAGGCACTGAAGCTTCCTTT
V: TRBV4-1
D: TRBD1
size: NA
J: TRBJ1-1

CDR3: CASNYSRPPSPEAIF
DNA: TGTGCCAGCAATTACTCTCGGCCGCCCAGCCCTGAAGCTATCTTT
V: TRBV6-5
D: NA
size: NA
J: TRBJ1-1

CDR3: CASNFGRDTQYF
DNA: TGTGCCAGCAACTTCGGGCGAGATACACAGTATTTT
V: TRBV11-3
D: NA
size: NA
J: TRBJ2-3

CDR3: CASTAAQDARGYTF
DNA: TGTGCCAGCACCGCAGCACAGGACGCGAGGGGCTATACCTTC
V: TRBV6-5
D: NA
size: NA
J: TRBJ1-2

CDR3: CASSPTAQGAQYF
DNA: TGCGCCAGCAGCCCCACGGCGCAGGGAGCGCAGTATTTT
V: TRBV5-1
D: NA
size: NA
J: TRBJ2-3

CDR3: CASNWDGYGYTF
DNA: TGTGCCAGCAATTGGGATGGCTATGGCTACACCTTC
V: TRBV6-2/TRBV6-3
D: NA
size: NA
J: TRBJ1-2

CDR3: CACIYSGVTFF
DNA: TGTGCCTGCATCTATTCGGGGGTAACATTCTTC
V: TRBV11-1
D: NA
size: NA
J: TRBJ2-1

CDR3: CTSNIVGSSYNEQFF
DNA: TGTACCAGCAATATAGTGGGTAGCTCCTACAATGAGCAGTTCTTC
V: TRBV12-3/TRBV12-4
D: NA
size: NA
J: TRBJ2-1

CDR3: CNVDTGEGLPGELFF
DNA: TGCAATGTTGATACGGGGGAGGGCCTTCCCGGGGAGCTGTTTTTT
V: TRBV29-1
D: TRBD2
size: NA
J: TRBJ2-2

CDR3: CSANSGNTIYF
DNA: TGCAGTGCTAACTCTGGAAACACCATATATTTT
V: TRBV20-1
D: NA
size: many
J: TRBJ1-3

CDR3: CSATGTGNEKLFF
DNA: TGCAGTGCTACCGGGACAGGGAATGAAAAACTGTTTTTT
V: TRBV20-1
D: TRBD1
size: many
J: TRBJ1-4

CDR3: CASSPQGRNTEAFF
DNA: TGTGCCAGCTCACCCCAAGGACGGAACACTGAAGCTTTCTTT
V: TRBV18
D: NA
size: NA
J: TRBJ1-1

CDR3: CASSQGRLETQYF
DNA: TGTGCCAGCAGCCAAGGGAGATTGGAGACCCAGTACTTC
V: TRBV4-2
D: NA
size: many
J: TRBJ2-5

CDR3: CASSSGSSGQGVYEQYF
DNA: TGTGCCAGCAGCTCAGGGTCGTCGGGACAGGGAGTTTACGAGCAGTACTTC
V: TRBV11-2
D: TRBD1
size: NA
J: TRBJ2-7

CDR3: CASSQDRMGEKLFF
DNA: TGTGCCAGCAGTCAGGACAGGATGGGCGAAAAACTGTTTTTT
V: TRBV6-6
D: TRBD1
size: many
J: TRBJ1-4

CDR3: CSVYTSGGFNEQFF
DNA: TGCAGTGTTTATACTAGCGGGGGCTTCAATGAGCAGTTCTTC
V: TRBV20-1
D: TRBD2
size: NA
J: TRBJ2-1